This T cell receptor (beta chain) was recorded in a study of CD8 T cells in Susac syndrome. Peripheral blood CD8+ and CD4+ T cells were profiled by TCR beta sequencing. It was with random hexamers that 0.5 to 1 ug RNA was reverse transcribed. The CDR3 of TCR beta was amplified by immunoSEQ multiplex PCR across 54 Vbeta and 13 Jbeta. TCRdb passed the immunoSEQ multiplex PCR reads through MiXCR, listing each CDR3 protein once. Of approximately 200,000 distinct CDR3 sequences listed, about 95% are singletons. The CDR3 has 15 amino acids. V was cut by 2 bases and J by 0 bases, with 13 bases left in between. Germline V gene lookup returns CDR1 GTSNPN and CDR2 SVGIG (reference sequence).

Sequenced sample: CD4+ T cells from PBMCs. The chain joins TRBV30 to TRBJ1-1; no clear D gene. This sequence originates from a human donor with multiple sclerosis. Written as DNA, the CDR3 is TGTGCCTGGAGTCGACTCGATGCCATGAACACTGAAGCTTTCTTT. Its protein product is CAWSRLDAMNTEAFF.